Listed below are T cell receptor beta chains from one sample, sequenced in a study of cytomegalovirus exposure and HLA in healthy donors. Repertoires were generated with immunoSEQ multiplex PCR, while TCRdb's copy carries only in-frame clones and drops some. This sample has tens of thousands of clones, with around 96% found just once. Sequencing was carried out using PBMCs. Source of these receptors: a young man in good health and CMV-seropositive. Each CDR3 is given with its conserved first and last residue. A D gene is named only where the DNA matches it firmly. A row's size may be missing; if present it is once, few, many or a size class.

>NA|TRBV7-9|TRBJ2-3|NA
CASSLASSPTDTQYF
TGTGCCAGCAGCTTAGCATCGTCCCCCACAGATACGCAGTATTTT
>NA|TRBV7-2|TRBJ2-2|NA
CASLLGNTGELFF
TGTGCCAGCCTCCTCGGGAACACCGGGGAGCTGTTTTTT
>NA|TRBV7-3|TRBJ2-1|NA
CASSLKPAGHSYNEQFF
TGTGCCAGCAGCTTAAAACCAGCGGGACACTCCTACAATGAGCAGTTCTTC
>NA|TRBV2|TRBJ1-1|NA
CATRRVTEAFF
TGTGCCACCAGACGGGTCACTGAAGCTTTCTTT
>NA|TRBV9|TRBJ2-5|TRBD2
CASSAGLAGGPGYQETQYF
TGTGCCAGCAGCGCTGGACTAGCGGGAGGGCCCGGGTACCAAGAGACCCAGTACTTC
>NA|TRBV30|TRBJ2-3|TRBD2
CAWTQPSGGTDTQYF
TGTGCCTGGACCCAACCTAGCGGGGGAACAGATACGCAGTATTTT
>NA|TRBV7-2|TRBJ1-1|TRBD1
CASSSTIQLRQGEAFF
TGTGCCAGCAGCTCCACGATCCAGCTTCGACAGGGCGAAGCTTTCTTT
>NA|TRBV19|TRBJ2-7|TRBD1
CASSMGRGRPEQYF
TGTGCCAGTAGTATGGGCAGGGGGCGTCCTGAGCAGTACTTC
>NA|TRBV28|TRBJ2-1|NA
CASSSVSSYNEQFF
TGTGCCAGCAGTTCTGTTAGCTCCTACAATGAGCAGTTCTTC
>NA|TRBV27|TRBJ1-1|TRBD1
CASSSGQENTEAFF
TGTGCCAGCAGTTCTGGACAGGAGAACACTGAAGCTTTCTTT
>NA|TRBV5-4|TRBJ1-3|NA
CASSGDGHSGNTIYF
TGTGCCAGCAGCGGAGACGGCCACTCTGGAAACACCATATATTTT
>NA|TRBV5-6|TRBJ2-7|TRBD1
CASSFPPDRADYEQYF
TGTGCCAGCAGCTTTCCTCCGGACAGGGCGGACTACGAGCAGTACTTC
>NA|TRBV6-6|TRBJ1-2|NA
CASSSPTGIGYTF
TGTGCCAGCAGTTCACCGACAGGCATAGGCTACACCTTC
>NA|TRBV6-1|TRBJ2-1|TRBD2
CASSEARTSIYEQFF
TGTGCCAGCAGTGAAGCACGGACTAGCATATATGAGCAGTTCTTC
>NA|TRBV9|TRBJ2-2|TRBD2
CASSVGGGDTGELFF
TGTGCCAGCAGCGTAGGCGGGGGGGACACCGGGGAGCTGTTTTTT
>NA|TRBV28|TRBJ1-6|NA
CASSPPRTEINSPLHF
TGTGCCAGCAGTCCCCCTCGGACAGAAATTAATTCACCCCTCCACTTT
>once|TRBV7-8|TRBJ2-1|NA
CASRLRGGTSYNEQFF
TGTGCCAGCAGACTTCGAGGGGGTACGTCCTACAATGAGCAGTTCTTC
>NA|TRBV6-1|TRBJ2-3|TRBD2
CASSEAPSGSGTDTQYF
TGTGCCAGCAGTGAAGCACCTAGCGGGAGTGGCACAGATACGCAGTATTTT
>NA|TRBV5-4|TRBJ2-5|NA
CASSLDHSEETQYF
TGTGCCAGCAGCTTGGATCATAGTGAAGAGACCCAGTACTTC
>NA|TRBV6-5|TRBJ1-1|NA
CASSYAGLGTEAFF
TGTGCCAGCAGTTACGCAGGCCTTGGGACTGAAGCTTTCTTT
>NA|TRBV19|TRBJ2-1|TRBD2
CASSKGTSYNEQFF
TGTGCCAGTAGTAAGGGGACTAGCTACAATGAGCAGTTCTTC
>few|TRBV4-2|TRBJ1-2|NA
CASSQVDTNYGYTF
TGTGCCAGCAGCCAAGTCGACACTAACTATGGCTACACCTTC
>NA|TRBV2|TRBJ2-3|TRBD2
CAGVSGISTDTQYF
TGTGCCGGCGTTAGCGGGATTAGCACAGATACGCAGTATTTT
>NA|TRBV5-1|TRBJ2-1|TRBD1
CASSLLGQASLTFGNEQFF
TGCGCCAGCAGCTTGCTGGGACAGGCTAGCCTGACCTTTGGGAATGAGCAGTTCTTC
>NA|TRBV4-1|TRBJ2-5|NA
CASSQRPGTQYF
TGCGCCAGCAGCCAACGACCGGGGACCCAGTACTTC
>NA|TRBV9|TRBJ2-1|NA
CASSVGPSSYNEQFF
TGTGCCAGCAGCGTAGGGCCCAGCTCCTACAATGAGCAGTTCTTC
>NA|TRBV7-7|TRBJ1-1|NA
CASSTGMNTEAFF
TGTGCTAGCAGTACAGGAATGAACACTGAAGCTTTCTTT
>once|TRBV9|TRBJ1-1|TRBD1
CASSVVGTGNPNTEAFF
TGTGCCAGCAGCGTAGTGGGGACAGGGAACCCGAACACTGAAGCTTTCTTT
>NA|TRBV9|TRBJ1-2|NA
CASSVTAQGQLYGYTF
TGTGCCAGCAGCGTAACGGCACAGGGCCAACTCTATGGCTACACCTTC
>NA|TRBV18|TRBJ2-5|NA
CASSPPGQAGETQYF
TGTGCCAGCTCACCACCCGGACAGGCGGGGGAGACCCAGTACTTC
>NA|TRBV19|TRBJ1-2|NA
CASSIVGGAEGYTF
TGTGCCAGTAGTATAGTTGGGGGCGCGGAGGGCTACACCTTC
>NA|TRBV7-2|TRBJ2-7|NA
CASSLEVERVTSYEQYF
TGTGCCAGCAGCTTAGAGGTAGAGAGGGTTACATCCTACGAGCAGTACTTC
>NA|TRBV18|TRBJ1-3|NA
CASSAAVSGNTIYF
TGTGCCAGCTCAGCTGCAGTCTCTGGAAACACCATATATTTT
>NA|TRBV11-2|TRBJ2-1|NA
CASSLDGQGYNEQFF
TGTGCCAGCAGCTTAGATGGTCAGGGGTACAATGAGCAGTTCTTC
>NA|TRBV25-1|TRBJ1-4|NA
CASSEFESINEKLFF
TGTGCCAGCAGTGAGTTTGAGAGTATTAATGAAAAACTGTTTTTT
>NA|TRBV2|TRBJ1-1|TRBD1
CASSTQGGATEAFF
TGTGCCAGCAGCACACAGGGGGGTGCCACTGAAGCTTTCTTT
>once|TRBV7-3|TRBJ2-1|TRBD1
CASSLMTGNSYNEQFF
TGTGCCAGCAGCTTAATGACAGGGAACTCCTACAATGAGCAGTTCTTC
>NA|TRBV30|TRBJ1-2|NA
CAWSLPPRGDYGYTF
TGTGCCTGGAGTTTACCTCCTCGGGGGGACTATGGCTACACCTTC
>NA|TRBV14|TRBJ2-1|NA
CASSPPRVISYNEQFF
TGTGCCAGCAGCCCGCCCAGGGTCATCTCCTACAATGAGCAGTTCTTC
>NA|TRBV5-1|TRBJ1-1|NA
CASSLVGGGSAFF
TGCGCCAGCAGCTTGGTGGGGGGAGGTTCAGCTTTCTTT